The clone carrying this TCR beta chain was observed once. The data stem from a study of blood T cell repertoires in COVID-19. Germline-derived CDR1 and CDR2 are SNHLY and FYNNEI. With 4 bases clipped from V and 5 bases from J, the junction kept 4 bases outside the gene matches. The CDR3 totals 14 residues. Method: immunoSEQ multiplex PCR; TCRdb's copy keeps in-frame clones and lacks some. In the table there are around 52,000 clones, more than 70% of which are singletons. This sequence joins TRBV2 and TRBJ2-5, with 10 bases identical to TRBD1. Sequences were obtained from peripheral blood. This TCR came from a woman aged 80 or over with acute or convalescent COVID-19. CDR3: CASSGDRGYETQYF. The CDR3 DNA is TGTGCCAGCAGTGGGGACAGGGGCTACGAGACCCAGTACTTC.